The source of this TCR beta chain is a study of cytomegalovirus exposure and HLA in healthy donors. Across the study: The platform used for the approximately 130 validation repertoires matched that of the 650 to 750 first-cohort repertoires, a later analysis reported. Findings and caveats of the study: Under in vitro conditions, three CMV-associated chains were confirmed as specific for CMV antigens. Researchers catalogued about 150 TCR beta chains as cytomegalovirus-associated.

Only in-frame clones appear in the TCRdb table, and some are missing; sequencing was by immunoSEQ multiplex PCR. The sample holds 150,000 to 200,000 clones, roughly 82% seen once. Only a few counts were recorded for this clone. The antigen is unknown. This CDR3 is 15 amino acids long. V shed 6 bases, J shed 5 bases, and the junction held 10 bases outside the gene matches. CDR1 SGHAT and CDR2 FQNNGV come from the germline V gene. Material for sequencing was PBMCs. The receptor was isolated from a man between 18 and 35 years old in good health and CMV-seropositive. The chain links TRBV11-2 to TRBJ2-7; TRBD1 agrees at 10 bases. This CDR3 reads CASRPKTGGEDEQYF. For the CDR3, the DNA is TGTGCCAGCAGACCTAAGACAGGGGGCGAAGACGAGCAGTACTTC.